One and the same sample provided the 6 T cell receptor beta chains below, sequenced in a study of blood T cell repertoires in COVID-19. The assay was immunoSEQ multiplex PCR, and TCRdb's table has in-frame clones only and misses some. The sample holds fewer than 350,000 clones, 81% seen once. The sample comprised peripheral blood. Source of these receptors: a woman aged 60-75 years with active or convalescent COVID-19.

The gene calls are TRBV6-5 and TRBJ2-1; D remains ambiguous. The CDR3 sequence is 11 residues long. V was cut by 2 bases and J by 10 bases, with 6 bases left in between. Germline loops: CDR1 MNHEY, CDR2 SVGAGI. CDR3: CASSYDMEQFF. CDR3 nucleotides: TGTGCCAGCAGTTACGACATGGAGCAGTTCTTC.

The chain couples TRBV20-1 to TRBJ2-7, with a possible D match to TRBD1 (5 bases). The germline gives CDR1 DFQATT, CDR2 SNEGSKA (reference sequence). This CDR3 has 16 residues. The V end was cut by 3 bases, the J end by 0 bases, with 18 bases between. The CDR3 loop reads CSASSGHPRSSYEQYF. CDR3 nucleotide sequence: TGCAGTGCTAGTTCCGGACATCCAAGGAGCTCCTACGAGCAGTACTTC.

The chain carries TRBV6-5 and TRBJ1-6, with D perhaps TRBD1 (6 bases). V was shortened by 6 bases and J by 4 bases, with 10 bases between the two germline ends. CDR1 and CDR2 (germline): MNHEY, SVGAGI. CDR3 length: 14 amino acids. The chain's CDR3 is CASSNRVYNSPLHF. In DNA, the CDR3 is TGTGCCAGCAGCAACAGGGTGTATAATTCACCCCTCCACTTT.

This sequence joins TRBV6-5 and TRBJ2-2, with unresolved D. Trimming pared 6 bases from V and 5 bases from J, leaving 4 bases between. Per germline, CDR1 MNHEY and CDR2 SVGAGI. The CDR3 consists of 11 residues. CDR3 DNA sequence: TGTGCCAGCAGCCTAACCGGGGAGCTGTTTTTT. Its translation is CASSLTGELFF.

This chain connects TRBV3-1 (or the pseudogene TRBV3-2) to TRBJ1-2; D perhaps matches TRBD1 (6 bases). CDR3 size: 15 residues. CDR1 is LGHDT, CDR2 YNNKEL, per germline (reference sequence). Between the trimmed V and J ends, which lost 4 bases and 4 bases, there was a span of 16 bases. CDR3 in amino acids: CASSLQAGTIYGYTF. CDR3 in DNA: TGTGCCAGCAGCCTTCAGGCAGGGACAATCTATGGCTACACCTTC.

The chain is built from TRBV10-3 and TRBJ1-6; 7 positions agree with TRBD1. CDR3 length equals 14 residues. CDR1 is ENHRY, CDR2 SYGVKD, per germline. Germline trimming cut 6 bases from V and 9 bases from J; bases unmatched to any gene: 8. Here the CDR3 reads CAISLDRVGSPLHF. CDR3 DNA sequence: TGTGCCATCAGCCTAGACAGGGTTGGTTCACCCCTCCACTTT.